This TCR beta chain stems from a study of Graves' ophthalmopathy and Graves' hyperthyroidism. Amplification of the TCR beta CDR3 regions used RNA transcripts (as template). The authors performed first-round RT-PCR with HTBI primers and then a second-round multiplex PCR. MiXCR, run by TCRdb on the multiplex PCR reads, gives a single entry per CDR3 protein. The data show around 1.1 million distinct CDR3 sequences, with roughly 35% seen just once and roughly 10% held by the top ten. Germline CDR1 is SGDLS and CDR2 is YYNGEE. The germline V and J ends were trimmed by 2 bases and 5 bases, with 13 bases remaining between them. The CDR3 length is 14 residues. This clonotype was picked up many times.

The material sequenced was peripheral blood or thyroid tissue (not recorded which). This receptor was taken from an adult man with Graves' hyperthyroidism. The genes are TRBV9 and TRBJ1-1; D uncertain. The CDR3, as DNA: TGTGCCAGCAGCGTTAGACCCGAGAAAACTGAAGCTTTCTTT. Protein: CASSVRPEKTEAFF. Filled out from reference TRBV9 and TRBJ1-1, the complete variable domain reads DSGVTQTPKHLITATGQRVTLRCSPRSGDLSVYWYQQSLDQGLQFLIQYYNGEERAKGNILERFSAQQFPDLHSELNLSSLELGDSALYFCASSVRPEKTEAFFGQGTRLTVV.